These 4 T cell receptor beta chains originate from one sample sequenced in a study of blood T cell repertoires in COVID-19. Profiling relied on immunoSEQ multiplex PCR, and the TCRdb table lists in-frame clones only, not all of them. The profile covers tens of thousands of clones, with 75% to 85% appearing a single time and roughly 29% taken by the ten largest. Sequencing input: peripheral blood. These receptors were taken from a woman of 80 years or more with acute or convalescent COVID-19.

This chain connects TRBV6-1 to TRBJ2-7, with 8 bases lining up with TRBD1. The germline gives CDR1 MNHNS, CDR2 SASEGT. The CDR3 spans 14 residues. V shed 2 bases, J shed 2 bases, and the junction held 2 bases outside the gene matches. The DNA of the CDR3 is TGTGCCAGCAGTGAATGGGACAGGCCCTACGAGCAGTACTTC. Its protein product is CASSEWDRPYEQYF.

The CDR3 nucleotides read TGTGCCAGCAGGGAATACGGGACAGGGGGCGAGAGTCAGCCCCAGCATTTT. Protein: CASREYGTGGESQPQHF. V usage is TRBV6-1 and J usage is TRBJ1-5, with 12 bases matching TRBD1. The CDR3 extends over 17 amino acids. V shed 6 bases and J 6 bases; nucleotides not matched to a gene: 12. CDR1 and CDR2 from the germline V gene are MNHNS and SASEGT.

The table lists this clone with a few counts. This chain joins TRBV5-1 and TRBJ1-5, with D possibly matching TRBD1 (5 bases). Germline V lookup: CDR1 SGHRS, CDR2 YFSETQ. V was clipped by 4 bases and J by 1 base, with 18 bases between them. The CDR3 covers 17 residues. DNA for the CDR3: TGCGCCAGCAGCCCCGGGCAGGGATCTGGGAGCAATCAGCCCCAGCATTTT. Translated, it gives CASSPGQGSGSNQPQHF. Combining the CDR3 with reference TRBV5-1 and TRBJ1-5 gives the whole variable domain KAGVTQTPRYLIKTRGQQVTLSCSPISGHRSVSWYQQTPGQGLQFLFEYFSETQRNKGNFPGRFSGRQFSNSRSEMNVSTLELGDSALYLCASSPGQGSGSNQPQHFGDGTRLSIL.

This chain links TRBV15 with TRBJ2-1; 13 positions match TRBD2. The CDR3 spans 14 residues. Per germline, CDR1 LNHNV and CDR2 YYDKDF (reference sequence). Losses at the gene ends were 3 bases for V and 10 bases for J; bases not matched to a gene: 3. CDR3 in amino acids: CATSSGGLAGEQFF. Written as DNA, the CDR3 is TGTGCCACCAGCAGTGGGGGACTAGCGGGAGAGCAGTTCTTC.